These 10 T cell receptor beta chains share one sample of origin, sequenced in a study of CD8+ T cells in alopecia areata. RNA was extracted and reverse transcribed into cDNA as the sequencing template. Generated by immunoSEQ multiplex PCR, the TCRdb table keeps only in-frame clones and is missing some. This table has 150,000 or so clones, roughly 44% appearing once. The sequenced sample consisted of CD4+ T cells sorted from blood. These receptor sequences come from a human donor with alopecia areata.

This clone was picked up a small number of times. This rearrangement joins TRBV4-1 to TRBJ1-1; D ambiguous. The ends were cut back, 2 bases at V and 5 bases at J, with 3 bases in the middle. CDR1 and CDR2 (germline): MGHRA, YSYEKL. This CDR3 has 11 amino acids. CDR3 sequence (DNA): TGCGCCAGCAGCCAACGGACTGAAGCTTTCTTT. This encodes CASSQRTEAFF.

This clone was observed once. This chain joins TRBV30 and TRBJ2-1, with D maybe TRBD2 (6 bases). Trimming pared 3 bases from V and 8 bases from J, leaving 14 bases between. CDR3 length equals 13 residues. Germline assignment: CDR1 GTSNPN and CDR2 SVGIG (reference sequence). The CDR3 DNA reads as TGTGCCTGGAGCGGGTACGGGGGAGATGAGCAGTTCTTC. Translating gives CAWSGYGGDEQFF.

The V call is TRBV15, the J call TRBJ2-1; D remains unclear. V was shortened by 1 base and J by 2 bases, with 3 bases between the two germline ends. The CDR3 runs to 13 residues. The germline gives CDR1 LNHNV, CDR2 YYDKDF (reference sequence). CDR3 loop: CATSRGTYNEQFF. In DNA, the CDR3 is TGTGCCACCAGCAGAGGGACCTACAATGAGCAGTTCTTC.

V is TRBV28 and J is TRBJ1-1, with D hard to call. Germline values: CDR1 MDHEN, CDR2 SYDVKM. V dropped 1 base and J dropped 3 bases, with 9 bases sitting between them. The CDR3 length is 14 residues. This CDR3 reads CASSLSQSYTEAFF. The CDR3 DNA sequence: TGTGCCAGCAGTTTATCACAGTCCTACACTGAAGCTTTCTTT.

V usage is TRBV5-1 and J usage is TRBJ2-7; a weak D match, TRBD2 (6 bases). The V end lost 7 bases, the J end lost 5 bases, and 16 bases lay between the germline ends. CDR3 length: 13 amino acids. The germline gives CDR1 SGHRS, CDR2 YFSETQ. In DNA form, the CDR3 reads TGCGCCAGCGCGCCCCCGGGAGCGAACGAGCAGTACTTC. This translates into CASAPPGANEQYF. Combining the CDR3 with reference TRBV5-1 and TRBJ2-7 gives the whole variable domain KAGVTQTPRYLIKTRGQQVTLSCSPISGHRSVSWYQQTPGQGLQFLFEYFSETQRNKGNFPGRFSGRQFSNSRSEMNVSTLELGDSALYLCASAPPGANEQYFGPGTRLTVT.

The chain employs TRBV9 and TRBJ2-2; TRBD2 matches at 7 bases. Trimming at V came to 3 bases and at J to 6 bases, leaving 14 bases not matched to a gene. Germline V CDR1 and CDR2: SGDLS, YYNGEE. CDR3 length: 17 amino acids. CDR3 DNA sequence: TGTGCCAGCAGCGGCTCGCCGGGGGGAGGGGACGCCGGGGAGCTGTTTTTT. Translated: CASSGSPGGGDAGELFF.

The chain couples TRBV27 to TRBJ2-1, with D tentatively TRBD2 (5 bases). The CDR3 is 13 residues long. Germline V gene lookup returns CDR1 MNHEY and CDR2 SMNVEV (reference sequence). V was shortened by 5 bases and J by 7 bases, with 12 bases between the two germline ends. CDR3 coding DNA: TGTGCCAGCAGTGCGGCACAGCGGAATGAGCAGTTCTTC. Residues: CASSAAQRNEQFF.

This clone occurred a few times. The rearrangement links TRBV10-2 to TRBJ2-1, with D hard to call. V was pared by 1 base and J by 0 bases, with 10 bases between. Germline CDR1 WSHSY, CDR2 SAAADI. The CDR3 has 16 amino acids. The CDR3 loop reads CASSEYGGPSYNEQFF. The CDR3 nucleotides are TGCGCCAGCAGTGAGTACGGCGGCCCCTCCTACAATGAGCAGTTCTTC.

The rearrangement uses TRBV19 and TRBJ2-2; TRBD2 agrees at 8 bases. Germline-derived CDR1 and CDR2 are LNHDA and SQIVND (reference sequence). The CDR3 is 15 amino acids. J was trimmed by 4 bases and V by 7 bases; bases with no gene match: 8. The chain's CDR3 is CASIPTSVTTGELFF. CDR3 DNA sequence: TGTGCCAGTATCCCGACTAGCGTCACCACCGGGGAGCTGTTTTTT.

This chain uses TRBV10-3 with TRBJ1-2; 10 bases agree with TRBD1. Trimming took 11 bases from V and 6 from J; bases not matched to a gene: 12. The CDR3 extends over 14 amino acids. Germline loops: CDR1 ENHRY, CDR2 SYGVKD. This chain's CDR3 is CASKAGQGDNGYTF. The CDR3 DNA is TGTGCCTCGAAGGCAGGACAGGGGGATAATGGCTACACCTTC.